The 28 T cell receptor beta chains presented below share a single source sample, sequenced in a study of blood T cell repertoires in COVID-19. The assay was immunoSEQ multiplex PCR, and TCRdb's table has in-frame clones only and misses some. The repertoire includes a few hundred thousand clones, roughly 90% of them detected once, and roughly 1% sits in the top ten. The sample comprised PBMCs or T cells enriched from blood (not recorded which). These receptors all come from a woman in her twenties or thirties who had recovered from COVID-19.

The chain employs TRBV11-2 and TRBJ2-5, with TRBD2 matching over 7 bases. V lost 5 bases to trimming and J lost 1 base; unmatched junction nucleotides: 13. This CDR3 region has 17 residues. CDR1 and CDR2 (germline): SGHAT, FQNNGV. In DNA form, the CDR3 reads TGTGCCAGCAGCCCAACGCAGCCGGGGGGAGCCCAAGAGACCCAGTACTTC. Its translation: CASSPTQPGGAQETQYF.

This chain links TRBV30 with TRBJ1-6, with D unclear. The CDR3 contains 14 residues. V was clipped by 2 bases and J by 5 bases, with 10 bases between them. Looked up from germline, CDR1 is GTSNPN and CDR2 is SVGIG (reference sequence). For the CDR3, the DNA is TGTGCCTGGAGTATTAGCCGGGATAATTCACCCCTCCACTTT. Translation gives CAWSISRDNSPLHF.

The chain has TRBV6-5 and TRBJ1-2, with unresolved D. CDR1 and CDR2 from the germline V gene are MNHEY and SVGAGI. This CDR3 region has 14 residues. V was shortened by 8 bases and J by 7 bases, with 20 bases between the two germline ends. CDR3 nucleotide sequence: TGTGCCAGCTCTACTGGCCTAGGTAGTACTGGCTACACCTTC. Translated, it gives CASSTGLGSTGYTF.

This chain connects TRBV15 to TRBJ1-6, with TRBD1 matching 8 bases. This CDR3 spans 15 amino acids. The V gene's germline CDR1 is LNHNV and CDR2 YYDKDF (reference sequence). V was pared by 5 bases and J by 6 bases, with 6 bases of the junction left unmatched. The CDR3 spells CATSPRTGINSPLHF. DNA for the CDR3: TGTGCCACCAGCCCCCGGACAGGGATTAATTCACCCCTCCACTTT.

There are a few counts of this clone. V gene TRBV20-1 combines with J gene TRBJ2-1, with D maybe TRBD1 (5 bases). In germline, CDR1 is DFQATT, CDR2 SNEGSKA (reference sequence). The CDR3 runs to 15 residues. Trimming took off 3 bases at V and 3 bases at J, with 15 bases between the two ends. The CDR3 is CSASRVGQGYNEQFF. CDR3 DNA sequence: TGCAGTGCTAGTCGGGTCGGGCAGGGCTACAATGAGCAGTTCTTC.

This clone was recorded only once. V gene TRBV7-2 combines with J gene TRBJ1-4; D unresolved. Germline assignment: CDR1 SGHTA and CDR2 FQGNSA. The ends were cut back, 3 bases at V and 5 bases at J, with 4 bases in the middle. CDR3 length equals 12 residues. CDR3 nucleotides: TGTGCCAGCAGCTTGCGGAATGAAAAACTGTTTTTT. Residues: CASSLRNEKLFF.

This rearrangement joins TRBV2 to TRBJ1-2; 7 bases are a match to TRBD1. CDR1 and CDR2 from the germline V gene are SNHLY and FYNNEI. This CDR3 region has 14 residues. J was trimmed by 1 base and V by 5 bases; bases with no gene match: 4. CDR3 in amino acids: CASSSGTVNYGYTF. Here the CDR3 DNA reads TGTGCCAGCAGTTCCGGGACAGTTAACTATGGCTACACCTTC.

V usage is TRBV3-1 (or the pseudogene TRBV3-2) and J usage is TRBJ1-5; D is undetermined. The germline V gene encodes CDR1 LGHDT and CDR2 YNNKEL (reference sequence). Trimming cost V 1 base and J 0 bases, with 7 bases left between them. The CDR3 consists of 15 residues. CDR3 in DNA: TGTGCCAGCAGCCAAGGCCAGAATAGCAATCAGCCCCAGCATTTT. It codes for CASSQGQNSNQPQHF.

J is TRBJ1-5 and V is TRBV19; 12 nucleotides align to TRBD1. CDR1 is LNHDA and CDR2 is SQIVND in the germline V gene (reference sequence). This CDR3 spans 15 amino acids. The V gene end was trimmed by 9 bases and the J gene end by 4 bases; junction bases not matched to a gene: 7. The CDR3 here is CASWDRGRGNQPQHF. CDR3 nucleotide sequence: TGTGCCAGCTGGGACAGGGGGCGCGGGAATCAGCCCCAGCATTTT.

This rearrangement joins TRBV5-1 to TRBJ1-1; 9 nucleotides agree with TRBD1. The CDR3 runs 15 residues. Germline V gene lookup returns CDR1 SGHRS and CDR2 YFSETQ. Unmatched junction bases numbered 7, after V lost 7 bases and J lost 0 bases. CDR3 in amino acids: CASGTGNSLNTEAFF. The CDR3 DNA sequence: TGCGCCAGCGGGACAGGGAACTCTTTGAACACTGAAGCTTTCTTT.

The V call is TRBV6-5, the J call TRBJ1-3; D ambiguous. CDR1 MNHEY and CDR2 SVGAGI come from the germline V gene. The length of the CDR3 is 15 residues. V was pared by 6 bases and J by 0 bases, with 12 bases between. DNA of the CDR3: TGTGCCAGCAGCCCCTCCCCCAGCTCTGGAAACACCATATATTTT. As protein: CASSPSPSSGNTIYF.

The chain has TRBV5-1 and TRBJ2-7; possibly TRBD1 for D (6 bases). The CDR3 contains 14 residues. The germline CDR1 and CDR2 sequences are SGHRS and YFSETQ. With 0 bases removed from V and 4 bases from J, the gap between germline ends came to 11 bases. DNA for the CDR3: TGCGCCAGCAGCTTGGACCATGGACAGTACGAGCAGTACTTC. Translated: CASSLDHGQYEQYF.

This clone was counted once. J is TRBJ2-3 and V is TRBV9; 14 bases align to TRBD2. The germline V gene has CDR1 SGDLS and CDR2 YYNGEE. The length of the CDR3 is 16 residues. V shed 4 bases, J shed 0 bases, and the junction held 1 base outside the gene matches. This chain's CDR3 is CASSRLAGGSTDTQYF. DNA for the CDR3: TGTGCCAGCAGCCGACTAGCGGGGGGGAGCACAGATACGCAGTATTTT.

The chain employs TRBV7-2 and TRBJ2-5; TRBD1 is a possible D gene (5 bases). Trimming took off 3 bases at V and 7 bases at J, with 12 bases between the two ends. Germline values: CDR1 SGHTA, CDR2 FQGNSA. There are 13 residues in the CDR3. The CDR3 DNA is TGTGCCAGCAGCTTCCAGGGATCGGGGACCCAGTACTTC. Its translation is CASSFQGSGTQYF. Full variable domain (rest looked up from reference TRBV7-2 and TRBJ2-5): GAGVSQSPSNKVTEKGKDVELRCDPISGHTALYWYRQSLGQGLEFLIYFQGNSAPDKSGLPSDRFSAERTGGSVSTLTIQRTQQEDSAVYLCASSFQGSGTQYFGPGTRLLVL.

The gene calls are TRBV30 and TRBJ1-2; a weak D match, TRBD1 (5 bases). CDR1 GTSNPN and CDR2 SVGIG come from the germline V gene (reference sequence). The CDR3 totals 16 residues. The V end lost 3 bases, the J end lost 0 bases, and 17 bases lay between the germline ends. CDR3 residues: CAWSGQGGGPNYGYTF. For the CDR3, the DNA is TGTGCCTGGAGCGGCCAGGGAGGCGGCCCTAACTATGGCTACACCTTC.

This chain joins TRBV9 and TRBJ1-2; the D gene is possibly TRBD1 (5 bases). CDR3 size: 16 residues. Germline assignment: CDR1 SGDLS and CDR2 YYNGEE. The ends were cut back, 3 bases at V and 3 bases at J, with 18 bases in the middle. The CDR3 region has the DNA TGTGCCAGCAGCGCTACCCCAATAGGGGCGGACTATGGCTACACCTTC. It codes for CASSATPIGADYGYTF.

The genes are TRBV7-2 and TRBJ2-7, with TRBD2 as a possible D gene (6 bases). Looked up from germline, CDR1 is SGHTA and CDR2 is FQGNSA. This CDR3 contains 15 residues. The V gene lost 1 base and the J gene lost 0 bases, with 10 bases spanning the gap. CDR3 residues: CASSLDAGSSYEQYF. The CDR3 nucleotides are TGTGCCAGCAGCTTAGATGCGGGGAGCTCCTACGAGCAGTACTTC.

The chain links TRBV27 to TRBJ1-2, with a weak D call TRBD1 (6 bases). The CDR3 covers 14 residues. V lost 0 bases to trimming and J lost 6 bases, with 11 bases between them. CDR1 and CDR2 (germline): MNHEY, SMNVEV (reference sequence). CDR3 DNA sequence: TGTGCCAGCAGTTTATCACAGGGTGAGGATGGCTACACCTTC. Encoded protein: CASSLSQGEDGYTF.

This clone was picked up one time. The rearrangement links TRBV10-2 to TRBJ2-5, with 8 bases identical to TRBD1. The V gene's germline CDR1 is WSHSY and CDR2 SAAADI. V shed 0 bases and J 5 bases; nucleotides not matched to a gene: 5. The CDR3 runs 15 residues. CDR3 DNA sequence: TGCGCCAGCAGTGAGTCCAGGGGGCTCAGGGAGACCCAGTACTTC. Translating it yields CASSESRGLRETQYF.

V and J are TRBV7-9 and TRBJ2-7, with a tentative D call TRBD1 (6 bases). This CDR3 contains 15 residues. Per the germline V gene, CDR1 is SEHNR and CDR2 is FQNEAQ (reference sequence). Deletions cut 1 base from V and 1 base from J, with 11 bases between. In DNA, the CDR3 is TGTGCCAGCAGCTTAGAGCAGGGACAATCCTACGAGCAGTACTTC. Amino acid sequence: CASSLEQGQSYEQYF.

The chain couples TRBV4-1 to TRBJ2-1; D uncertain. Germline CDR1 is MGHRA and CDR2 is YSYEKL. This CDR3 is built from 11 residues. V lost 6 bases and J 5 bases, leaving 5 bases between the germline ends. The DNA for the CDR3 is TGCGCCAGCAGTCTTCACAATGAGCAGTTCTTC. Translating it yields CASSLHNEQFF.

In its sample, this clone was seen once. The chain has TRBV4-3 and TRBJ2-1, with D possibly matching TRBD2 (6 bases). The germline V gene encodes CDR1 LGHNA and CDR2 YSLEER. Trimming shortened V by 1 base and J by 8 bases, and 18 bases separated the two germline ends. CDR3 length equals 16 residues. The CDR3 is CASSQGRDAGRYEQFF. As DNA, the CDR3 is TGCGCCAGCAGCCAAGGGAGGGATGCGGGGAGGTATGAGCAGTTCTTC.

The chain is built from TRBV5-4 and TRBJ1-3; TRBD1 agrees at 7 bases. This CDR3 has 14 residues. The J segment lost 4 bases and the V segment lost 4 bases, leaving 5 bases of the junction unmatched. Germline V lookup: CDR1 SGHNT, CDR2 YYREEE (reference sequence). CDR3 DNA sequence: TGTGCCAGCAGCAGTGACAGGGCGGGAAACACCATATATTTT. The encoded protein is CASSSDRAGNTIYF.

V usage is TRBV15 and J usage is TRBJ2-2, with 13 bases aligning to TRBD2. This CDR3 is 18 amino acids long. Germline V gene sequence: CDR1 LNHNV, CDR2 YYDKDF (reference sequence). The J segment lost 3 bases and the V segment lost 4 bases, leaving 8 bases of the junction unmatched. The CDR3 nucleotides read TGTGCCACCAGCAAGACTAGCGGGGGGCGGGAGCACACCGGGGAGCTGTTTTTT. Translated: CATSKTSGGREHTGELFF.

The gene calls are TRBV28 and TRBJ1-4; D is possibly TRBD1 (5 bases). Trimming stripped 6 bases from V and 3 bases from J, with 11 bases between. The germline V gene has CDR1 MDHEN and CDR2 SYDVKM. The CDR3 loop spans 14 amino acids. As DNA, the CDR3 is TGTGCCAGCAGCTCTGGAGGGGCTAATGAAAAACTGTTTTTT. Translation gives CASSSGGANEKLFF.

The chain uses TRBV10-3 and TRBJ1-2; 9 nucleotides agree with TRBD1. Germline V gene data show CDR1 as ENHRY and CDR2 as SYGVKD. The CDR3 runs 14 residues. V was pared by 6 bases and J by 3 bases, with 5 bases of the junction left unmatched. CDR3: CAIRPTGGDYGYTF. CDR3 coding DNA: TGTGCCATCAGACCAACAGGGGGCGACTATGGCTACACCTTC.

V gene TRBV27 combines with J gene TRBJ2-3, with TRBD2 as a possible D gene (6 bases). V was clipped by 1 base and J by 4 bases, with 18 bases between them. Germline assignment: CDR1 MNHEY and CDR2 SMNVEV (reference sequence). The CDR3 sequence is 17 residues long. DNA for the CDR3: TGTGCCAGCAGTTTATTCGCGACTAGGCAAGGCTCAGATACGCAGTATTTT. As protein: CASSLFATRQGSDTQYF.

The genes are TRBV19 and TRBJ1-2; 8 bases map to TRBD1. CDR3 length: 14 amino acids. CDR1 and CDR2 (germline): LNHDA, SQIVND (reference sequence). After removal of 4 bases from V and 4 bases from J, the junction contained 5 bases not matched to a gene. The CDR3 loop reads CASSTPGGIYGYTF. In nucleotides, the CDR3 is TGTGCCAGTAGTACCCCAGGGGGCATCTATGGCTACACCTTC.